One sample yielded the 17 T cell receptor beta chains listed below, sequenced in a study of T-cell memory formation after mild COVID-19. Each CDR3 protein is one row after TCRdb ran MiXCR on the 5' RACE reads. The table has about 350,000 distinct CDR3 sequences, about 20% seen once. Sequenced sample: PBMCs or a T cell subset sorted from them (not recorded which). All receptors derive from a man aged 18-30 years who had mild COVID-19 (a few samples of this study predate the infection). Cell type and time point are not known.

This clonotype has a count of ten or more. The rearrangement joins TRBV7-9 to TRBJ2-1, with unresolved D. Trimming left V 1 base short and J 5 bases short, with 6 bases between. The CDR3 spans 13 residues. Per germline, CDR1 SEHNR and CDR2 FQNEAQ (reference sequence). The CDR3 DNA sequence: TGTGCCAGCAGCTTAGATGGAAACAATGAGCAGTTCTTC. Translating it yields CASSLDGNNEQFF.

This chain uses TRBV9 with TRBJ2-2; D uncertain. Trimming cost V 0 bases and J 4 bases, with 10 bases left between them. The germline CDR1 and CDR2 sequences are SGDLS and YYNGEE. The CDR3 has 15 residues. CDR3 sequence reads: CASSVVPSSTGELFF. The CDR3 DNA reads as TGTGCCAGCAGCGTAGTCCCCAGCAGCACCGGGGAGCTGTTTTTT.

The chain employs TRBV29-1 and TRBJ2-1; D remains ambiguous. The CDR3 is 12 residues long. From germline, CDR1 is SQVTM and CDR2 ANQGSEA. The ends were cut back, 4 bases at V and 6 bases at J, with 10 bases in the middle. The CDR3 nucleotides are TGCAGCGTTGGACATCCCCGCAATGAGCAGTTCTTC. It translates to CSVGHPRNEQFF.

The V gene is TRBV12-3 or TRBV12-4, the J gene TRBJ2-3; 11 nucleotides match TRBD2. The J segment lost 3 bases and the V segment lost 6 bases, leaving 5 bases of the junction unmatched. The CDR3 loop spans 15 amino acids. CDR3 amino acids: CASRLAGGRTDTQYF. CDR3 DNA: TGTGCCAGCAGGCTAGCGGGGGGCAGGACAGATACGCAGTATTTT.

This clonotype was found a few times. The chain combines TRBV29-1 with TRBJ2-4, with D possibly being TRBD1 or TRBD2 (5 bases each). The CDR3 loop spans 13 amino acids. The germline CDR1 and CDR2 sequences are SQVTM and ANQGSEA. V dropped 5 bases and J dropped 5 bases, with 13 bases sitting between them. CDR3 sequence reads: CSVRDGTQNIQYF. The CDR3 coding sequence is TGCAGCGTTAGGGACGGAACCCAAAACATTCAGTACTTC. The whole variable domain, remainder taken from reference TRBV29-1 and TRBJ2-4, is SAVISQKPSRDICQRGTSLTIQCQVDSQVTMMFWYRQQPGQSLTLIATANQGSEATYESGFVIDKFPISRPNLTFSTLTVSNMSPEDSSIYLCSVRDGTQNIQYFGAGTRLSVL.

This clonotype was counted a few times. The chain is built from TRBV7-8 and TRBJ1-4; D remains unclear. V gave up 1 base and J gave up 10 bases, with 10 bases separating them. Germline CDR1 reads SGHVS; CDR2 reads FQNEAQ. This CDR3 region has 13 residues. The CDR3 DNA reads as TGTGCCAGCAGCTTAGGAGGGAGAGCAAAACTGTTTTTT. Protein product: CASSLGGRAKLFF. Full variable domain (missing parts from reference TRBV7-8 and TRBJ1-4): GAGVSQSPRYKVAKRGQDVALRCDPISGHVSLFWYQQALGQGPEFLTYFQNEAQLDKSGLPSDRFFAERPEGSVSTLKIQRTQQEDSAVYLCASSLGGRAKLFFGSGTQLSVL.

This chain connects TRBV25-1 to TRBJ2-7; D remains ambiguous. The CDR3 covers 15 residues. Trimming took 0 bases from V and 0 from J, leaving 9 bases between them. CDR1 and CDR2 from the germline V gene are MGHDK and SYGVNS. In DNA, the CDR3 is TGTGCCAGCAGTGAATATGGACGGAGCTCCTACGAGCAGTACTTC. This gives the protein CASSEYGRSSYEQYF.

This clonotype was observed a handful of times. The chain has TRBV5-6 and TRBJ2-7; D gene uncertain. Trimming removed 4 bases from V and 4 bases from J, with 12 bases in between. The CDR3 covers 13 residues. Germline V gene data show CDR1 as SGHDT and CDR2 as YYEEEE. The CDR3 sequence: CASSIYLGYEQYF. CDR3 DNA: TGTGCCAGCAGCATTTATCTCGGGTACGAGCAGTACTTC.

A few counts support this clonotype. The chain recombines TRBV7-9 with TRBJ2-7; a possible D gene is TRBD1 (5 bases). This CDR3 spans 13 amino acids. The ends were cut back, 5 bases at V and 3 bases at J, with 11 bases in the middle. Germline values: CDR1 SEHNR, CDR2 FQNEAQ (reference sequence). The CDR3 sequence: CASSPTGDYEQYF. CDR3 nucleotide sequence: TGTGCCAGCAGCCCCACAGGCGACTACGAGCAGTACTTC.

V usage is TRBV7-2 and J usage is TRBJ1-1; the match to TRBD1 covers 7 bases. The CDR3 runs to 18 residues. V lost 6 bases, J lost 3 bases, and 19 bases stayed unmatched. From germline, CDR1 is SGHTA and CDR2 FQGNSA. Written as DNA, the CDR3 is TGTGCCAGCAGTCACCGACAGGGTGTAGTGTGGTGGGACACTGAAGCTTTCTTT. Translating gives CASSHRQGVVWWDTEAFF. The whole variable domain, remainder taken from reference TRBV7-2 and TRBJ1-1, is GAGVSQSPSNKVTEKGKDVELRCDPISGHTALYWYRQSLGQGLEFLIYFQGNSAPDKSGLPSDRFSAERTGGSVSTLTIQRTQQEDSAVYLCASSHRQGVVWWDTEAFFGQGTRLTVV.

This clonotype has at least ten counts. V and J are TRBV29-1 and TRBJ2-1, with 7 nucleotides matching TRBD1. The germline V gene has CDR1 SQVTM and CDR2 ANQGSEA. The CDR3 extends over 16 amino acids. V lost 6 bases, J lost 2 bases, and 13 bases stayed unmatched. The CDR3 region is CSVFLQGSGAYNEQFF. The CDR3 DNA follows: TGCAGCGTCTTCTTACAGGGGAGTGGGGCCTACAATGAGCAGTTCTTC.

The table lists this clonotype with a few counts. The V call is TRBV29-1, the J call TRBJ2-2; weak D call: TRBD2 (6 bases). This CDR3 region has 11 residues. Between the trimmed V and J ends, which lost 7 bases and 5 bases, there was a span of 8 bases. Looked up from germline, CDR1 is SQVTM and CDR2 is ANQGSEA. CDR3 sequence (DNA): TGCAGCGGCAGCGGGACCGGGGAGCTGTTTTTT. The encoded protein is CSGSGTGELFF.

V is TRBV4-3 and J is TRBJ1-3; D is unclear. Germline V gene sequence: CDR1 LGHNA, CDR2 YSLEER. Trimming removed 4 bases at V and 2 bases at J, with 12 bases between. CDR3 length equals 15 residues. The CDR3 coding sequence is TGCGCCAGCAGCCCCAGCGCGGGGACTGGAAACACCATATATTTT. This codes for CASSPSAGTGNTIYF.

This clonotype was observed many times. The chain is built from TRBV5-1 and TRBJ2-7; no reliable D call. Looked up from germline, CDR1 is SGHRS and CDR2 is YFSETQ. The CDR3 consists of 11 residues. Trimming removed 3 bases from V and 3 bases from J, with 4 bases in between. CDR3 coding DNA: TGCGCCAGCAGCTCCGGCTACGAGCAGTACTTC. This translates into CASSSGYEQYF.

This clonotype was seen many times. Here the CDR3 DNA reads TGTGCCAGCAGTTCCGTCATGGGGACGGACCAAGATACGCAGTATTTT. As protein: CASSSVMGTDQDTQYF. This sequence joins TRBV6-5 and TRBJ2-3; D is tentatively TRBD1 or TRBD2 (5 bases each). The germline V and J ends were trimmed by 4 bases and 5 bases, with 19 bases remaining between them. This CDR3 comprises 16 residues. Germline CDR1 reads MNHEY; CDR2 reads SVGAGI.

This clonotype has more than one count but fewer than ten. This chain joins TRBV3-1 and TRBJ2-3; 8 nucleotides match TRBD1. The CDR3 loop spans 16 amino acids. Germline trimming cut 0 bases from V and 0 bases from J; bases unmatched to any gene: 2. CDR1 and CDR2 (germline): LGHDT, YNNKEL (reference sequence). This chain's CDR3 is CASSQEGTGSTDTQYF. In DNA form, the CDR3 reads TGTGCCAGCAGCCAAGAAGGGACAGGTAGCACAGATACGCAGTATTTT.

The chain uses TRBV12-3 or TRBV12-4 and TRBJ2-7, with a weak D call TRBD1 (7 bases). This CDR3 comprises 19 residues. Deletions cut 4 bases from V and 3 bases from J, with 28 bases between. The CDR3 reads CASSSAWGDSQGFSYEQYF. CDR3 sequence (DNA): TGTGCCAGCAGTTCCGCGTGGGGGGACAGCCAGGGGTTCAGCTACGAGCAGTACTTC.